This T cell receptor beta chain originates from a study of Graves' ophthalmopathy and Graves' hyperthyroidism. Moderate-to-severe activity, CAS ≥3, NOSPECS ≥4 and duration under 3 months were recorded for donors with ophthalmopathy. Other autoimmune diseases, uncontrolled infections, pregnancy and lactation each led to patient exclusion. Amplified material comprised TCR beta CDR3 regions derived from RNA transcripts. HTBI primers served in a first-round RT-PCR, which a second-round multiplex PCR followed. TCRdb re-called the multiplex PCR reads through MiXCR, storing one row per CDR3 protein. The sample holds about 700,000 distinct CDR3 sequences, about 41% seen once. This clonotype has only a few counts. The length of the CDR3 is 15 residues. V was clipped by 11 bases and J by 3 bases, with 20 bases between them. Per germline, CDR1 ENHRY and CDR2 SYGVKD.

Sequencing was done on a sample of peripheral blood. This sequence joins TRBV10-3 and TRBJ1-5; no clear D gene. The clonotype comes from an adult man with Graves' ophthalmopathy. The DNA for the CDR3 is TGTGCCTCAAATCACCGAGGGTCCCCCAATCAGCCCCAGCATTTT. Translation gives CASNHRGSPNQPQHF.